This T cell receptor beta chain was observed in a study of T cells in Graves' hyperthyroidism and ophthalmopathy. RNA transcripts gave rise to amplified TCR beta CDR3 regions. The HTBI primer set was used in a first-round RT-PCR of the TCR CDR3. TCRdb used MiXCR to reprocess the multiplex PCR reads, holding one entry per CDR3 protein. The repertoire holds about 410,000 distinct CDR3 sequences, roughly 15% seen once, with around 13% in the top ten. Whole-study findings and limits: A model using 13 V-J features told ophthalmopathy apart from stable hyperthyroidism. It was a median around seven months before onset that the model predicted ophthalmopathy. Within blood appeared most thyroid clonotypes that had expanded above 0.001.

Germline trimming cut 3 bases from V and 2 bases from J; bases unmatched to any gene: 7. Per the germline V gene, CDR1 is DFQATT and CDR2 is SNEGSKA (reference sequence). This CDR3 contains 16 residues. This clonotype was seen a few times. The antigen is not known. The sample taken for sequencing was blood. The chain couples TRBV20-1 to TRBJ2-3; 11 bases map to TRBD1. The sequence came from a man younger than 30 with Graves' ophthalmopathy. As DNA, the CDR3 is TGCAGTGCTAGTTTCGGACAGGGGGCAATCACAGATACGCAGTATTTT. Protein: CSASFGQGAITDTQYF.